One and the same sample provided the 18 T cell receptor beta chains below, sequenced in a study of regulatory T cells in long-lasting Graves disease. Specified time point: newly diagnosed GD, antithyroid drugs for less than 3 months. Following extraction of RNA from PBMCs, that RNA was used to make the TCR library. Building of the TCR beta libraries involved iRepertoire HTBI primers and Arm-PCR of CDR3 regions. TCRdb analysed the multiplex PCR reads with MiXCR anew, one entry per CDR3 protein. The sample holds 500,000 or so distinct CDR3 sequences, roughly 15% seen once. These same records also appear under a second study, on T cells in Graves' hyperthyroidism and ophthalmopathy.

Material: peripheral blood mononuclear cells (PBMCs), obtained at new diagnosis, from a patient treated with antithyroid drugs. The receptor source for this set is a woman aged 45-60 years with Graves disease.

The chain joins TRBV28 to TRBJ1-6; D is unclear. This CDR3 is 15 amino acids long. CDR1 MDHEN and CDR2 SYDVKM come from the germline V gene. V was cut by 6 bases and J by 5 bases, with 14 bases left in between. The CDR3 coding sequence is TGTGCCAGCAGATCTTACACGACCAATAATTCACCCCTCCACTTT. This encodes CASRSYTTNNSPLHF.

The chain couples TRBV18 to TRBJ2-2, with D possibly matching TRBD1 (6 bases). Between the trimmed V and J ends, which lost 2 bases and 4 bases, there was a span of 14 bases. CDR1 and CDR2 (germline): KGHSH, LQKENI. The CDR3 has 16 amino acids. The CDR3 is CASSPSPGTSTGELFF. CDR3 DNA sequence: TGTGCCAGCTCACCATCTCCAGGGACAAGCACCGGGGAGCTGTTTTTT.

This chain connects TRBV20-1 to TRBJ2-7; unclear D gene. The CDR3 runs 15 residues. The germline V gene encodes CDR1 DFQATT and CDR2 SNEGSKA (reference sequence). V dropped 3 bases and J dropped 4 bases, with 19 bases sitting between them. The CDR3 loop reads CSASARKGFRYEQYF. Here the CDR3 DNA reads TGCAGTGCTAGCGCTCGGAAGGGTTTCCGTTACGAGCAGTACTTC.

This clonotype showed up many times. The chain couples TRBV24-1 to TRBJ1-2; TRBD1 is a possible D gene (6 bases). Per the germline V gene, CDR1 is KGHDR and CDR2 is SFDVKD. This CDR3 contains 14 residues. V lost 3 bases, J lost 5 bases, and 12 bases lay in between. The CDR3 sequence is CATSDTGFEYGYTF. CDR3 in DNA: TGTGCCACCAGTGATACAGGGTTCGAGTATGGCTACACCTTC.

This clonotype was counted ten times or more. This chain links TRBV7-9 with TRBJ2-1; 9 bases are a match to TRBD1. With V trimmed by 5 bases and J by 9 bases, 20 bases remained unmatched. The germline CDR1 and CDR2 sequences are SEHNR and FQNEAQ (reference sequence). This CDR3 comprises 18 residues. The CDR3 DNA reads TGTGCCAGCAGCCCAGGACAGGGGTCGATCATGGTGCCCAGTGAGCAGTTCTTC. Translating it yields CASSPGQGSIMVPSEQFF.

The J gene is TRBJ2-1, the V gene TRBV5-1; 7 bases are a match to TRBD2. With V trimmed by 5 bases and J by 3 bases, 8 bases remained unmatched. The germline CDR1 and CDR2 sequences are SGHRS and YFSETQ. This CDR3 has 15 residues. The CDR3, as DNA: TGCGCCAGCAGGGCTAGCGGAGACCTCTACAATGAGCAGTTCTTC. Translated, it gives CASRASGDLYNEQFF.

The J gene is TRBJ2-1, the V gene TRBV7-9; D not resolved. The germline V gene encodes CDR1 SEHNR and CDR2 FQNEAQ (reference sequence). Trimming removed 1 base at V and 7 bases at J, with 14 bases between. CDR3 length: 15 amino acids. The chain's CDR3 is CASSLDTGLRNEQFF. For the CDR3, the DNA is TGTGCCAGCAGCTTAGACACGGGCTTAAGGAATGAGCAGTTCTTC.

In this sample, this clonotype turned up many times. The V and J genes are TRBV12-3 or TRBV12-4 and TRBJ1-4; D gene ambiguous. This CDR3 contains 15 residues. Trimming removed 1 base at V and 8 bases at J, with 14 bases between. The CDR3 DNA is TGTGCCAGCAGTTTAGGGTCCGGGTTTCACGAAAAACTGTTTTTT. Protein sequence: CASSLGSGFHEKLFF.

This clonotype was seen at least ten times. V and J are TRBV7-9 and TRBJ2-2; unclear D gene. Looked up from germline, CDR1 is SEHNR and CDR2 is FQNEAQ (reference sequence). V lost 5 bases, J lost 1 base, and 14 bases lay in between. The CDR3 covers 16 residues. The CDR3 loop is CASSASSVLNTGELFF. The DNA for the CDR3 is TGTGCCAGCAGCGCCAGCAGCGTACTGAACACCGGGGAGCTGTTTTTT.

Many counts were recorded for this clonotype. V is TRBV30 and J is TRBJ2-3; 7 nucleotides agree with TRBD2. Germline V gives CDR1 GTSNPN, CDR2 SVGIG (reference sequence). Germline trimming cut 0 bases from V and 6 bases from J; bases unmatched to any gene: 6. The CDR3 length is 14 residues. CDR3 amino acids: CAWSVRGGSDTQYF. For the CDR3, the DNA is TGTGCCTGGAGTGTACGTGGCGGGAGTGATACGCAGTATTTT.

In its sample, this clonotype was seen many times. Here the CDR3 DNA reads TGTGCCAGCAGCCCCGGACAGGACACAGATACGCAGTATTTT. Protein product: CASSPGQDTDTQYF. The gene calls are TRBV7-9 and TRBJ2-3; TRBD1 matches 7 bases. Germline V gene lookup returns CDR1 SEHNR and CDR2 FQNEAQ (reference sequence). The CDR3 length is 14 residues. V was clipped by 5 bases and J by 2 bases; unmatched bases: 4.

This clonotype was found a few times. V usage is TRBV7-9 and J usage is TRBJ2-1; TRBD2 agrees at 7 bases. CDR1 is SEHNR and CDR2 is FQNEAQ in the germline V gene (reference sequence). V dropped 4 bases and J dropped 0; count of bases not matched to a gene: 18. The CDR3 consists of 20 residues. CDR3 sequence: CASSSPRVGLGTSSYNEQFF. Written as DNA, the CDR3 is TGTGCCAGCAGCTCCCCCAGGGTCGGACTAGGGACGAGCTCCTACAATGAGCAGTTCTTC.

This sequence joins TRBV11-3 and TRBJ2-1, with D possibly TRBD2 on 5 matching bases. The CDR3 loop spans 17 amino acids. Germline V lookup: CDR1 SGHNT, CDR2 YENEEA. The germline V and J ends were trimmed by 0 bases and 6 bases, with 18 bases remaining between them. This chain's CDR3 is CASSLEAGGLAANEQFF. The DNA of the CDR3 is TGTGCCAGCAGCTTAGAGGCAGGCGGGCTAGCAGCCAATGAGCAGTTCTTC.

About this clonotype itself: A much larger clone differs by one base, so this may be a read error. It is unclear where the CDR3 begins or ends on the DNA, so no DNA is shown, and the CDR3 is as TCRdb lists it. The chain joins TRBV5-6 to TRBJ2-7; the D call TRBD2 from the table was never checked on the DNA. The CDR3 spans 15 amino acids, including both terminal residues. Germline loops: CDR1 SGHDT, CDR2 YYEEEE. The CDR3: CAGSVGSGTSGSVYF.

This clonotype was observed at least ten times. The genes are TRBV30 and TRBJ1-1; D perhaps matches TRBD1 (5 bases). This CDR3 is built from 11 residues. The V end was cut by 7 bases, the J end by 4 bases, with 10 bases between. The germline CDR1 and CDR2 sequences are GTSNPN and SVGIG (reference sequence). This chain's CDR3 is CAYGGGTEAFF. CDR3 in DNA: TGTGCCTACGGGGGGGGCACTGAAGCTTTCTTT. The full variable domain, completed using reference TRBV30 and TRBJ1-1, is SQTIHQWPATLVQPVGSPLSLECTVEGTSNPNLYWYRQAAGRGLQLLFYSVGIGQISSEVPQNLSASRPQDRQFILSSKKLLLSDSGFYLCAYGGGTEAFFGQGTRLTVV.

This clonotype was recorded at least ten times. This chain joins TRBV5-1 and TRBJ1-5; the match to TRBD1 covers 11 bases. The length of the CDR3 is 14 residues. Germline loops: CDR1 SGHRS, CDR2 YFSETQ. J lost 6 bases, V lost 4 bases, and 3 bases had no gene match. The CDR3 region is CASSVGTGGQPQHF. The CDR3 DNA reads TGCGCCAGCAGCGTAGGGACAGGGGGTCAGCCCCAGCATTTT.

With respect to this clonotype: Sequence at one end of the junction differs from germline and may be a read error. This chain uses TRBV12-3 or TRBV12-4 with TRBJ2-4, with 8 bases identical to TRBD1. The CDR3 contains 14 residues. The CDR3 DNA sequence: TGTGCCAGCAGTTTGTCAGGGGGCCCGAACATTCAGCACTTC. It translates to CASSLSGGPNIQHF.

This clonotype was observed a few times. The chain links TRBV20-1 to TRBJ2-5; D not certain. This CDR3 is 13 amino acids long. Germline CDR1 reads DFQATT; CDR2 reads SNEGSKA (reference sequence). The chain's CDR3 is CSALWAVQETQYF. CDR3 nucleotides: TGCAGCGCCCTCTGGGCGGTTCAAGAGACCCAGTACTTC.